This T cell receptor (beta chain) was found in a study of monozygotic twins with cystic fibrosis. For this clone: The antigen remains undetermined.

Here immunoSEQ multiplex PCR was the method, and the copy in TCRdb shows in-frame clones only, minus some. The repertoire includes about 30,000 clones, 85% of them detected once, and around 0.88% sits in the top ten. V dropped 0 bases and J dropped 2; count of bases not matched to a gene: 4. The CDR3 contains 16 residues. Germline CDR1 and CDR2: SGHRS and YFSETQ. Study-level findings and limits: The repertoire was suggested to be naive-dominated, clonality median around 0.01.

The sample was blood. This chain uses TRBV5-1 with TRBJ2-7; 11 nucleotides match TRBD2. The receptor's source is a girl aged 2 to 10 with cystic fibrosis. DNA of the CDR3: TGCGCCAGCAGCTTGGCGGGACTAGCGGCGACCTACGAGCAGTACTTC. Translating it yields CASSLAGLAATYEQYF.